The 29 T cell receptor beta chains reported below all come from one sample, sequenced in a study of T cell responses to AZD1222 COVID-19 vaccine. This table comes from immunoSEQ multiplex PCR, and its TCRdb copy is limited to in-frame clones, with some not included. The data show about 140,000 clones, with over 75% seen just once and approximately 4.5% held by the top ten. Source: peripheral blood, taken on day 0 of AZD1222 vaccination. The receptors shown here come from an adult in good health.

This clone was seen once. The CDR3 coding sequence is TGCGCCAGCAGCCAACAACGAGACAGATATTCACCCCTCCACTTT. This sequence encodes CASSQQRDRYSPLHF. This chain joins TRBV4-1 and TRBJ1-6, with a weak D call TRBD1 (5 bases). The CDR3 extends over 15 amino acids. V shed 2 bases and J shed 8 bases, with 13 bases lying between them. Germline V gene data show CDR1 as MGHRA and CDR2 as YSYEKL.

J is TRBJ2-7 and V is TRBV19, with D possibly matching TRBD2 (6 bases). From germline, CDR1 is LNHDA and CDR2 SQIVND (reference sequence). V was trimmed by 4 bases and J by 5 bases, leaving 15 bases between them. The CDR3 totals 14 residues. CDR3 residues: CASSTAGGKDEQYF. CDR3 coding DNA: TGTGCCAGTAGTACGGCTGGGGGGAAGGACGAGCAGTACTTC.

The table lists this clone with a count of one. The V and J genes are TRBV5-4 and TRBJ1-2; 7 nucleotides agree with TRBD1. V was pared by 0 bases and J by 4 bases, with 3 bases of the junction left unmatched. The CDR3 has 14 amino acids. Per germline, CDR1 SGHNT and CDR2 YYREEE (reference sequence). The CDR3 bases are TGTGCCAGCAGCTTGGAGGGACAGCGCTATGGCTACACCTTC. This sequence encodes CASSLEGQRYGYTF. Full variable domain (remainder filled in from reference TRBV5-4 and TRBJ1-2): ETGVTQSPTHLIKTRGQQVTLRCSSQSGHNTVSWYQQALGQGPQFIFQYYREEENGRGNFPPRFSGLQFPNYSSELNVNALELDDSALYLCASSLEGQRYGYTFGSGTRLTVV.

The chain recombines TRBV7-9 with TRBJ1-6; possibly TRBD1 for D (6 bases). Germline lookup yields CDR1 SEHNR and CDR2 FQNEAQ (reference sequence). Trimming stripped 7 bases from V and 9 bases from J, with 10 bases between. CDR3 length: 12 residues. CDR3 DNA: TGTGCCAGCAAAGAGGGGGGTTCACCCCTCCACTTT. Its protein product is CASKEGGSPLHF.

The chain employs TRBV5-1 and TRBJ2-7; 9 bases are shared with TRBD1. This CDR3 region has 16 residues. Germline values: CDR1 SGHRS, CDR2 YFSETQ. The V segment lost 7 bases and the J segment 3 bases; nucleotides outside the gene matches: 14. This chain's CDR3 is CASALGDRDKGYEQYF. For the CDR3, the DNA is TGCGCCAGCGCGCTAGGGGACAGGGATAAGGGCTACGAGCAGTACTTC. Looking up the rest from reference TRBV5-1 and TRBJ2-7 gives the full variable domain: KAGVTQTPRYLIKTRGQQVTLSCSPISGHRSVSWYQQTPGQGLQFLFEYFSETQRNKGNFPGRFSGRQFSNSRSEMNVSTLELGDSALYLCASALGDRDKGYEQYFGPGTRLTVT.

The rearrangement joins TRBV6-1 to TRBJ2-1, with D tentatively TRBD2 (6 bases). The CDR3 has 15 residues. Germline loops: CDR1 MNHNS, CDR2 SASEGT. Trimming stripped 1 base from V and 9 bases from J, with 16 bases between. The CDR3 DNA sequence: TGTGCCAGCAGTGAAGGGTGGTCGGAGCGGGCTGAGCAGTTCTTC. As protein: CASSEGWSERAEQFF.

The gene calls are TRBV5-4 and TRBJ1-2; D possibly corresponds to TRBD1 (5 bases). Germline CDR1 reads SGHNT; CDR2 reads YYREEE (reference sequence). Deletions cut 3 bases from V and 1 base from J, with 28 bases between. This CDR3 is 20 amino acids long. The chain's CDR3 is CASSSTPPTERFVLNYGYTF. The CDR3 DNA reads TGTGCCAGCAGCTCGACCCCTCCGACAGAGAGGTTCGTACTTAACTATGGCTACACCTTC.

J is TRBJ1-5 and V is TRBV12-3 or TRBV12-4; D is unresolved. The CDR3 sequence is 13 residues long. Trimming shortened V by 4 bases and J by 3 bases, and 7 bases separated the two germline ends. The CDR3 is CASSSPPNQPQHF. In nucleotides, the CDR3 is TGTGCCAGCAGTTCCCCCCCCAATCAGCCCCAGCATTTT.

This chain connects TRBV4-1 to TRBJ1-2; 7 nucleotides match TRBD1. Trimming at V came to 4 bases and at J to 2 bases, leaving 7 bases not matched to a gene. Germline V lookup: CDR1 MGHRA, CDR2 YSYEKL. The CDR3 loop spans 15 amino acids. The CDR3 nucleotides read TGCGCCAGCAGCCCAGCCAGGGGGATCAACTATGGCTACACCTTC. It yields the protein CASSPARGINYGYTF.

CDR3 sequence: CASSLFIAGGVLADTQYF. The DNA of the CDR3 is TGTGCCAGCAGTTTATTCATCGCAGGGGGGGTTTTGGCAGATACGCAGTATTTT. The chain combines TRBV27 with TRBJ2-3; D might be TRBD1 or TRBD2, each matching 7 bases. The CDR3 length is 18 residues. Per the germline V gene, CDR1 is MNHEY and CDR2 is SMNVEV (reference sequence). Trimming took 1 base from V and 4 from J, leaving 21 bases between them.

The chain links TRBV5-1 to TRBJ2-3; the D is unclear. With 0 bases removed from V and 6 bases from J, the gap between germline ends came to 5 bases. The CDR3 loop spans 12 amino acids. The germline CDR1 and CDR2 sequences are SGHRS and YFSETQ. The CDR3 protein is CASSLELDTQYF. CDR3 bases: TGCGCCAGCAGCTTGGAGCTGGATACGCAGTATTTT.

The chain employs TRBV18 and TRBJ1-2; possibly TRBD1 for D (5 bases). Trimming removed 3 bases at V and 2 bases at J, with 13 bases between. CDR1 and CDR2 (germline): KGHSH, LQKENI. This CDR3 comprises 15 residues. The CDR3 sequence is CASSPPSQGNYGYTF. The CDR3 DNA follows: TGTGCCAGCTCACCTCCGTCCCAGGGAAACTATGGCTACACCTTC.

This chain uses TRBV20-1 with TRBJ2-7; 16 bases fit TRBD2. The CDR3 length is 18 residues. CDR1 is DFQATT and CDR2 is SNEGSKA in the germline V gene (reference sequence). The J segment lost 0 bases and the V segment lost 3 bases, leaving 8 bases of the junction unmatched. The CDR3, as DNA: TGCAGTGCTAGTTCATCGGGACTAGCGGGAGGGTTCTCCTACGAGCAGTACTTC. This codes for CSASSSGLAGGFSYEQYF.

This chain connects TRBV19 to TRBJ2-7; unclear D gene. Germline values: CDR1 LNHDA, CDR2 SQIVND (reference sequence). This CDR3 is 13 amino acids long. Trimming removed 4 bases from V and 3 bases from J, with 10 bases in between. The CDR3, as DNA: TGTGCCAGTAGTACCTCTCTACTCTACGAGCAGTACTTC. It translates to CASSTSLLYEQYF. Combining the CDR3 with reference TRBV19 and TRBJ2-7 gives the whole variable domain DGGITQSPKYLFRKEGQNVTLSCEQNLNHDAMYWYRQDPGQGLRLIYYSQIVNDFQKGDIAEGYSVSREKKESFPLTVTSAQKNPTAFYLCASSTSLLYEQYFGPGTRLTVT.

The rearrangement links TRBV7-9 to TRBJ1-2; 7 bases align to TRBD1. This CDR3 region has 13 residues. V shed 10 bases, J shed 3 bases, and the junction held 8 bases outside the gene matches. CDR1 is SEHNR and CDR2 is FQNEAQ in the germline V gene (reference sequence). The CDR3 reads CAINSGQDYGYTF. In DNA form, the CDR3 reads TGTGCCATCAACTCAGGACAGGACTATGGCTACACCTTC.

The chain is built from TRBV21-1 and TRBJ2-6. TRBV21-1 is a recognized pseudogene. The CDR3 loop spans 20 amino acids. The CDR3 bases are TGTGCCAGCAGCAAAGAAACCGAGGGGCCTTTATTCTCTGGGGCCAACGTCCTGACTTTC. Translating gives CASSKETEGPLFSGANVLTF.

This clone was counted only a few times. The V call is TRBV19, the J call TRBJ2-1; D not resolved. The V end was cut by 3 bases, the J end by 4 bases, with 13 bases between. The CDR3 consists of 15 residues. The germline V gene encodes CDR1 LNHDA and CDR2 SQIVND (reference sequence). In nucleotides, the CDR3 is TGTGCCAGTAGTATCGGGTCGAGGCCGTACAATGAGCAGTTCTTC. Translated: CASSIGSRPYNEQFF.

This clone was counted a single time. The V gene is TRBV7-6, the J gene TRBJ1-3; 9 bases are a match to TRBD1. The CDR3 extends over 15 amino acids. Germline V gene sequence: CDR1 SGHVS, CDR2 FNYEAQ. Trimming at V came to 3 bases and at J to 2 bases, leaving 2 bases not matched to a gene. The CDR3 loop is CASSLGQGAGNTIYF. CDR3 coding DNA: TGTGCCAGCAGCTTGGGACAGGGAGCTGGAAACACCATATATTTT.

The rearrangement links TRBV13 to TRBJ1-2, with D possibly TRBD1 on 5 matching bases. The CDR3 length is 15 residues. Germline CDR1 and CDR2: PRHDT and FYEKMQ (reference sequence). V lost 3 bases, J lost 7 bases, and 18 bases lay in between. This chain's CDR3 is CASSLVRDFPLGYTF. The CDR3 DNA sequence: TGTGCCAGCAGCTTGGTCAGGGACTTCCCCCTTGGCTACACCTTC.

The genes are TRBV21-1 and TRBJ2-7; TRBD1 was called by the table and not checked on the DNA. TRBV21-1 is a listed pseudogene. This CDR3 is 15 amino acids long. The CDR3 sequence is CASSNGGTASYEQYF. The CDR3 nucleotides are TGTGCCAGCAGCAACGGTGGGACAGCCTCCTACGAGCAGTACTTC.

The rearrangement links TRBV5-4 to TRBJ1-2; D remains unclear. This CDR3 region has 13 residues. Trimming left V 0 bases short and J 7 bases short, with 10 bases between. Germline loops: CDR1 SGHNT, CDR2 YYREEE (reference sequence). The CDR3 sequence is CASSLALSGGYTF. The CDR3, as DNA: TGTGCCAGCAGCTTGGCCCTGAGTGGTGGCTACACCTTC.

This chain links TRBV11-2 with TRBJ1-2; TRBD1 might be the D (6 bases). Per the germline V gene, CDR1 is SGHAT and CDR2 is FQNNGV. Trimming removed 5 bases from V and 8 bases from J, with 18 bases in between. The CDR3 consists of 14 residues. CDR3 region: CASSPLRGRGGYTF. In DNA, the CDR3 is TGTGCCAGCAGCCCCCTCAGGGGAAGGGGCGGCTACACCTTC. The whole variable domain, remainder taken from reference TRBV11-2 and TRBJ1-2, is EAGVAQSPRYKIIEKRQSVAFWCNPISGHATLYWYQQILGQGPKLLIQFQNNGVVDDSQLPKDRFSAERLKGVDSTLKIQPAKLEDSAVYLCASSPLRGRGGYTFGSGTRLTVV.

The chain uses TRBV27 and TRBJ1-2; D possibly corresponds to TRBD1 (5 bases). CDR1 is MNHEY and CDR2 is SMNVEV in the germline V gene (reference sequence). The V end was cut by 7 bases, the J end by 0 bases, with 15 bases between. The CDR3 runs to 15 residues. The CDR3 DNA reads TGTGCCAGCAATCCTTCGGGGCGGGCTAACTATGGCTACACCTTC. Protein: CASNPSGRANYGYTF.

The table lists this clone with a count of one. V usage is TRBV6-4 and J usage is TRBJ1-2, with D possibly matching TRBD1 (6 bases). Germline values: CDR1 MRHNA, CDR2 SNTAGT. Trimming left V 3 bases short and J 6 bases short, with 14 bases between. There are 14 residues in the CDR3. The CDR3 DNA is TGTGCCAGCAGTGAAGAGGCGGGGGCCCATGGCTACACCTTC. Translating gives CASSEEAGAHGYTF.

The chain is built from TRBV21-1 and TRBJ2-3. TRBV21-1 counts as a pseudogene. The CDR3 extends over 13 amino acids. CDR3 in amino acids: CASDRDHTDTQYF. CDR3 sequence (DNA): TGTGCCAGCGACCGGGACCACACAGATACGCAGTATTTT.

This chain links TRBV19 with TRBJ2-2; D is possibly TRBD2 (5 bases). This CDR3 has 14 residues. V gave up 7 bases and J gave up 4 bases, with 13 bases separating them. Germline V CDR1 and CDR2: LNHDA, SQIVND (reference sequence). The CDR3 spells CASTTGLVTGELFF. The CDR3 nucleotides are TGTGCCAGTACGACCGGACTCGTCACCGGGGAGCTGTTTTTT.

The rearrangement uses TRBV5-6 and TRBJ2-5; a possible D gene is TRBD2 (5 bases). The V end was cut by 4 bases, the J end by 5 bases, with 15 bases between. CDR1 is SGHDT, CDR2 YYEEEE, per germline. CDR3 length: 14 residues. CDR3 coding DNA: TGTGCCAGCAGCGGGATCCCTAGGGAGGAGACCCAGTACTTC. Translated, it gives CASSGIPREETQYF.

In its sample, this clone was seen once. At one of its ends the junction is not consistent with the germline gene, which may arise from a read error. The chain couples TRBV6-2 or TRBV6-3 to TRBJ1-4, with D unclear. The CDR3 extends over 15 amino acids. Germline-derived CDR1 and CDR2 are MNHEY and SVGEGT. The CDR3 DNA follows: TGTGCCAGCACTTACGGTCCTGCAACTAATGAAAAACTGTTTTTT. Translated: CASTYGPATNEKLFF.

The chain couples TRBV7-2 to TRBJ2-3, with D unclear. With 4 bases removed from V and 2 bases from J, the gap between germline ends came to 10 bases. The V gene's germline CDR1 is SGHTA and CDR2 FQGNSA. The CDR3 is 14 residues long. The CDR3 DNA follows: TGTGCCAGCAGCTCAACTCCCTCCACAGATACGCAGTATTTT. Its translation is CASSSTPSTDTQYF.